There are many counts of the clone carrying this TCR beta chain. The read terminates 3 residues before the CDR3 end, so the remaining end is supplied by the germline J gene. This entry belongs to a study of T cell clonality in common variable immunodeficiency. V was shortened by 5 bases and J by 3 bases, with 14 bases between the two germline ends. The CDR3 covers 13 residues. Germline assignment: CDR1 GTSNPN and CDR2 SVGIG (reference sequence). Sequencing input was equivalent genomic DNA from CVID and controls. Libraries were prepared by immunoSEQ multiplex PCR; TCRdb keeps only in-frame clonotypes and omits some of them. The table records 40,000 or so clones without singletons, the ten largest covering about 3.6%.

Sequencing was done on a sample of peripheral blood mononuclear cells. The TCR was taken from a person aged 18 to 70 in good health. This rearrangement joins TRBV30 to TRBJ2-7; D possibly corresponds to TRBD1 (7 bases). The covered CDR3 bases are TGTGCCTGGGGGGGGACAGATTACTACGAG. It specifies CAWGGTDYYE. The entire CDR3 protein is CAWGGTDYYEQYF. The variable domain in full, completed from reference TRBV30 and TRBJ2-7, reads SQTIHQWPATLVQPVGSPLSLECTVEGTSNPNLYWYRQAAGRGLQLLFYSVGIGQISSEVPQNLSASRPQDRQFILSSKKLLLSDSGFYLCAWGGTDYYEQYFGPGTRLTVT.